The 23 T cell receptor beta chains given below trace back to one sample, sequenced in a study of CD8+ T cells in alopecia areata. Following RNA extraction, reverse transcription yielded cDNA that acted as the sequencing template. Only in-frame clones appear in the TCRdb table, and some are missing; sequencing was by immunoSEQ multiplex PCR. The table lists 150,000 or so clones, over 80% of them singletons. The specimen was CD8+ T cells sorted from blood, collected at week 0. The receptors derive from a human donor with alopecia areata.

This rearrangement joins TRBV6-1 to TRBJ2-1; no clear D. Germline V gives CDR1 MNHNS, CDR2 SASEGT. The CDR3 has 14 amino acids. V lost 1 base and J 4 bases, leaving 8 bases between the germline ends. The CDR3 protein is CASSEGILYNEQFF. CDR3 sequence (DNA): TGTGCCAGCAGTGAAGGGATTTTGTACAATGAGCAGTTCTTC.

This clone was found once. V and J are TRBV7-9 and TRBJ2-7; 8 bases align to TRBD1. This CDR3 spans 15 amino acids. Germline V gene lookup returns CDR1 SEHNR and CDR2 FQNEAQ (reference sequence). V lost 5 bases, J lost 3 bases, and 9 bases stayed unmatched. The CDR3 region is CASSTGTGLGYEQYF. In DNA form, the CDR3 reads TGTGCCAGCAGCACCGGGACAGGCCTAGGCTACGAGCAGTACTTC.

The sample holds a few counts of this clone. CDR3 protein: CASSLVTGDEQFF. CDR3 bases: TGTGCCAGCAGCTTAGTGACAGGGGATGAGCAGTTCTTC. The chain has TRBV7-8 and TRBJ2-1, with TRBD1 matching 8 bases. V shed 1 base, J shed 8 bases, and the junction held 1 base outside the gene matches. This CDR3 spans 13 amino acids. Germline V CDR1 and CDR2: SGHVS, FQNEAQ.

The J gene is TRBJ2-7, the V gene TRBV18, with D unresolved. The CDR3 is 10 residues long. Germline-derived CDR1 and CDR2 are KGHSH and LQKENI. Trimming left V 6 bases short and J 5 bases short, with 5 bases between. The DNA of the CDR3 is TGTGCCAGCTCGACCCACGAGCAGTACTTC. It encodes CASSTHEQYF. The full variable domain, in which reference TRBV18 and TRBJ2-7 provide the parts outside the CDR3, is NAGVMQNPRHLVRRRGQEARLRCSPMKGHSHVYWYRQLPEEGLKFMVYLQKENIIDESGMPKERFSAEFPKEGPSILRIQQVVRGDSAAYFCASSTHEQYFGPGTRLTVT.

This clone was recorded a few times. CDR3 sequence reads: CASSLAGEQFF. DNA of the CDR3: TGTGCCAGCAGCTTAGCCGGTGAGCAGTTCTTC. V and J are TRBV7-8 and TRBJ2-1; D is ambiguous. The germline V gene encodes CDR1 SGHVS and CDR2 FQNEAQ. The CDR3 loop spans 11 amino acids. Trimming pared 0 bases from V and 9 bases from J, leaving 3 bases between. Complete variable domain (other parts from reference TRBV7-8 and TRBJ2-1): GAGVSQSPRYKVAKRGQDVALRCDPISGHVSLFWYQQALGQGPEFLTYFQNEAQLDKSGLPSDRFFAERPEGSVSTLKIQRTQQEDSAVYLCASSLAGEQFFGPGTRLTVL.

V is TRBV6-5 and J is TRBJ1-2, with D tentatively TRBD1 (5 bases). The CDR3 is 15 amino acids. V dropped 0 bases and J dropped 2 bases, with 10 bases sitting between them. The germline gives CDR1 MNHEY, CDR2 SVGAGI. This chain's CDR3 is CASSYSPGRNYGYTF. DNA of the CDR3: TGTGCCAGCAGTTACTCACCAGGGCGGAACTATGGCTACACCTTC.

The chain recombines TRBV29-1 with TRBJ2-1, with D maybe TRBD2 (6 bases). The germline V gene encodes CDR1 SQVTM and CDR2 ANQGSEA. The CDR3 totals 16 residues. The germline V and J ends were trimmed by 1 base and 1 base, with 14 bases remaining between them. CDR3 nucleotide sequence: TGCAGCGTTGAAGGGAGGGCTGGGGGATCCTACAATGAGCAGTTCTTC. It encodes CSVEGRAGGSYNEQFF.

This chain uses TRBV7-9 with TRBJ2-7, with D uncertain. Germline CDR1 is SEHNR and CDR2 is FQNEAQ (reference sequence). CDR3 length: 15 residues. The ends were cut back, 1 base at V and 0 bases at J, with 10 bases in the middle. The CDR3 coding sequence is TGTGCCAGCAGCTTAGTGGGTGTCAGCTCCTACGAGCAGTACTTC. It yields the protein CASSLVGVSSYEQYF. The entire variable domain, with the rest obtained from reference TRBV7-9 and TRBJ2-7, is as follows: DTGVSQNPRHKITKRGQNVTFRCDPISEHNRLYWYRQTLGQGPEFLTYFQNEAQLEKSRLLSDRFSAERPKGSFSTLEIQRTEQGDSAMYLCASSLVGVSSYEQYFGPGTRLTVT.

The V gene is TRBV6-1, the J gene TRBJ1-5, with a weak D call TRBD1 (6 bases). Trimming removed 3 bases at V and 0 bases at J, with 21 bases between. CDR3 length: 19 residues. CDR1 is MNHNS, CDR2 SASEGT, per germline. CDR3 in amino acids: CASSDATAGGAGSNQPQHF. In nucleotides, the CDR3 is TGTGCCAGCAGTGATGCGACCGCGGGGGGGGCCGGTAGCAATCAGCCCCAGCATTTT.

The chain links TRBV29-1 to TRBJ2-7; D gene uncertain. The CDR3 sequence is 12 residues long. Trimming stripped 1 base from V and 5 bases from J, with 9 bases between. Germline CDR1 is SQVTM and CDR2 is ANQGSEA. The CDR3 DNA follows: TGCAGCGTTGAAGGTAACTTGGACGAGCAGTACTTC. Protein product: CSVEGNLDEQYF.

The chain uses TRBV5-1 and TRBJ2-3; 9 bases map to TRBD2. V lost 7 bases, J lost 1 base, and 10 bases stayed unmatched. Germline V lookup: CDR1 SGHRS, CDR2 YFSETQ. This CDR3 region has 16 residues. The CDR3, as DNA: TGCGCCAGCGGCCTCTCAAGCGGGGGGCGCACAGATACGCAGTATTTT. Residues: CASGLSSGGRTDTQYF.

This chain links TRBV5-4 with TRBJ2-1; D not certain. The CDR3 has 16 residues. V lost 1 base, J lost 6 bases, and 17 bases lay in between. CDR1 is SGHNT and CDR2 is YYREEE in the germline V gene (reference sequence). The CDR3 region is CASSLSGVAVSNEQFF. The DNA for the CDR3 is TGTGCCAGCAGCTTGAGTGGGGTCGCCGTAAGCAATGAGCAGTTCTTC. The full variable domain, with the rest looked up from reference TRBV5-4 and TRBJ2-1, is ETGVTQSPTHLIKTRGQQVTLRCSSQSGHNTVSWYQQALGQGPQFIFQYYREEENGRGNFPPRFSGLQFPNYSSELNVNALELDDSALYLCASSLSGVAVSNEQFFGPGTRLTVL.

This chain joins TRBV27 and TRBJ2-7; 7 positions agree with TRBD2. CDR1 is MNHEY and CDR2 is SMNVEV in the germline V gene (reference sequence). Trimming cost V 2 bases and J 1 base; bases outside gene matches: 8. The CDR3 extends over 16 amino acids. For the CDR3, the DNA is TGTGCCAGCAGTTTAGGAAGCGGGGTTCTGTCCTACGAGCAGTACTTC. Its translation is CASSLGSGVLSYEQYF.

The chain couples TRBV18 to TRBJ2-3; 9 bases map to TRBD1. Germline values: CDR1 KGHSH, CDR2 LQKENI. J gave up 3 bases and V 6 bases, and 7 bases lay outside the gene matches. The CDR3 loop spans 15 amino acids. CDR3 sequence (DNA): TGTGCCAGCTCGGATGGGACAGGGAGTACAGATACGCAGTATTTT. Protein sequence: CASSDGTGSTDTQYF.

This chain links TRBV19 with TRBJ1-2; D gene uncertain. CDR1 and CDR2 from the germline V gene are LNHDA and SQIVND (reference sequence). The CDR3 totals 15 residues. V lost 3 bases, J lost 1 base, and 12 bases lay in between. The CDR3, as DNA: TGTGCCAGTAGTATCCTGCCAGTGATTAACTATGGCTACACCTTC. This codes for CASSILPVINYGYTF.

The CDR3 nucleotides are TGTGCCTCGGACAGGGGGAAAAACGGGGAGCTGTTTTTT. Translating it yields CASDRGKNGELFF. V is TRBV30 and J is TRBJ2-2; 10 nucleotides agree with TRBD1. The CDR3 has 13 residues. From germline, CDR1 is GTSNPN and CDR2 SVGIG (reference sequence). V dropped 7 bases and J dropped 7; count of bases not matched to a gene: 6.

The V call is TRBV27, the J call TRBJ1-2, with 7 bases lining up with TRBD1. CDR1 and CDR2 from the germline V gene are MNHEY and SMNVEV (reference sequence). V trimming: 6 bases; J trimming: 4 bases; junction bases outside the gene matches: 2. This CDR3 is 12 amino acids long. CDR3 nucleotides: TGTGCCAGCAGACAGGGGTTCTATGGCTACACCTTC. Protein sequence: CASRQGFYGYTF.

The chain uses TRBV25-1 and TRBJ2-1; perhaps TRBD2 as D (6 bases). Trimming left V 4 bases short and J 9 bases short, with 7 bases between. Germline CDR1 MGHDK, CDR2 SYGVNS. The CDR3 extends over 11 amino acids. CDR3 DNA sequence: TGTGCCAGCAGTGGGGGAGGTGAGCAGTTCTTC. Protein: CASSGGGEQFF.

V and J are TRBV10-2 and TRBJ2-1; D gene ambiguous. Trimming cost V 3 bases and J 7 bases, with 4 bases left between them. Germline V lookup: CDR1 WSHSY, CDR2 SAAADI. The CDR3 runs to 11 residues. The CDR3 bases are TGCGCCAGCAGTGATGGGAATGAGCAGTTCTTC. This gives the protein CASSDGNEQFF.

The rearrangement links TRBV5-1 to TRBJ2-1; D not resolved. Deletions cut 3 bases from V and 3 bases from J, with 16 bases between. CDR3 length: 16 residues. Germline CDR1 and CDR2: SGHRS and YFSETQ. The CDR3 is CASSYSAAGIYNEQFF. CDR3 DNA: TGCGCCAGCAGCTACAGCGCTGCAGGTATCTACAATGAGCAGTTCTTC.

The CDR3 protein is CSGSGLANNEQFF. Written as DNA, the CDR3 is TGCAGCGGATCGGGACTAGCAAACAATGAGCAGTTCTTC. The chain has TRBV29-1 and TRBJ2-1, with 9 bases lining up with TRBD2. Germline CDR1 and CDR2: SQVTM and ANQGSEA. This CDR3 region has 13 residues. After removal of 7 bases from V and 5 bases from J, the junction contained 6 bases not matched to a gene.

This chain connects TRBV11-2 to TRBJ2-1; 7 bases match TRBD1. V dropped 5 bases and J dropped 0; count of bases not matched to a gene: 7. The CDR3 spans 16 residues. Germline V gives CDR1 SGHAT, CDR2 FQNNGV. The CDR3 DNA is TGTGCCAGCAGCGAAACAGGGGCCAGCTCCTACAATGAGCAGTTCTTC. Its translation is CASSETGASSYNEQFF.

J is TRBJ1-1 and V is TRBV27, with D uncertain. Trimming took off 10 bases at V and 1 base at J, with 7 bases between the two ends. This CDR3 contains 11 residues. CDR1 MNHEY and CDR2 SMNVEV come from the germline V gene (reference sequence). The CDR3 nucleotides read TGTGCCACCGGGAGGAACACTGAAGCTTTCTTT. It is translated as CATGRNTEAFF.